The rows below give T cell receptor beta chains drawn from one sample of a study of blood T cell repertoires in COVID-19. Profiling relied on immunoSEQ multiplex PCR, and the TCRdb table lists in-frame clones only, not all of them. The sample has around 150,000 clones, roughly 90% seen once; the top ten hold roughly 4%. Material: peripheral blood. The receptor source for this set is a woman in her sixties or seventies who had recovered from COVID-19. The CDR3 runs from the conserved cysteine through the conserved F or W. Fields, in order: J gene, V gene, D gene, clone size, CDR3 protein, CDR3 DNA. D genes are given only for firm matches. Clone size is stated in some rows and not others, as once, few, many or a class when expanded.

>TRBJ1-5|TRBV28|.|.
CASSPPPGLGQPQHF
TGTGCCAGCAGTCCCCCCCCAGGGTTGGGGCAGCCCCAGCATTTT
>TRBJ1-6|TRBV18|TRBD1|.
CASSPLGQGGNSPLHF
TGTGCCAGCTCACCATTAGGACAGGGCGGGAATTCACCCCTCCACTTT
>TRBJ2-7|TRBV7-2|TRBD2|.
CASSLGLAIYEQYF
TGTGCCAGCAGCTTAGGACTAGCGATCTACGAGCAGTACTTC
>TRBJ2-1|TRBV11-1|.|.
CASSPGLSNEQFF
TGTGCCAGCAGCCCGGGACTTTCCAATGAGCAGTTCTTC
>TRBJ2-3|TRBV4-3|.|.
CASSGRLEDTQYF
TGCGCCAGCAGCGGCCGACTAGAAGATACGCAGTATTTT
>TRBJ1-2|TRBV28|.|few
CASSLSAEGGYTF
TGTGCCAGCAGTTTATCCGCCGAGGGTGGCTACACCTTC
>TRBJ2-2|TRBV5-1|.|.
CASSGPGTTSFGELFF
TGCGCCAGCAGCGGACCCGGTACCACTAGTTTCGGGGAGCTGTTTTTT
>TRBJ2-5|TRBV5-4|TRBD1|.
CASSSRTGEETQYF
TGTGCCAGCAGCTCAAGGACAGGGGAAGAGACCCAGTACTTC
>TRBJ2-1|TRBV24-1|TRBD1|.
CATSDTSGTVYNEQFF
TGTGCCACCAGTGATACTTCCGGGACAGTATACAATGAGCAGTTCTTC
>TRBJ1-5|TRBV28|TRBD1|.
CASSPGTGDLYSNQPQHF
TGTGCCAGCAGTCCCGGGACAGGGGATCTCTATAGCAATCAGCCCCAGCATTTT
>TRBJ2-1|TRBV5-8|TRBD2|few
CASTIYGGSYNEQFF
TGTGCCAGCACCATATACGGGGGGTCCTACAATGAGCAGTTCTTC
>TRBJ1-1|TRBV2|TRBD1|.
CASNVGMGTVKAFF
TGTGCCAGCAATGTTGGAATGGGGACAGTAAAAGCTTTCTTT
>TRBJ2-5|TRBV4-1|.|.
CASSQGVAETQYF
TGCGCCAGCAGCCAAGGAGTAGCCGAGACCCAGTACTTC
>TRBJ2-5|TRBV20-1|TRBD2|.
CSASPPSGGAQETQYF
TGCAGTGCTAGTCCGCCTAGCGGGGGGGCCCAAGAGACCCAGTACTTC
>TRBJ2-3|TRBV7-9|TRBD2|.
CASSFEGRADTQYF
TGTGCCAGCAGCTTCGAGGGGAGGGCAGATACGCAGTATTTT
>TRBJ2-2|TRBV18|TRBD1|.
CASSPQGDFLTGELFF
TGTGCCAGCTCCCCTCAGGGGGATTTCCTCACCGGGGAGCTGTTTTTT